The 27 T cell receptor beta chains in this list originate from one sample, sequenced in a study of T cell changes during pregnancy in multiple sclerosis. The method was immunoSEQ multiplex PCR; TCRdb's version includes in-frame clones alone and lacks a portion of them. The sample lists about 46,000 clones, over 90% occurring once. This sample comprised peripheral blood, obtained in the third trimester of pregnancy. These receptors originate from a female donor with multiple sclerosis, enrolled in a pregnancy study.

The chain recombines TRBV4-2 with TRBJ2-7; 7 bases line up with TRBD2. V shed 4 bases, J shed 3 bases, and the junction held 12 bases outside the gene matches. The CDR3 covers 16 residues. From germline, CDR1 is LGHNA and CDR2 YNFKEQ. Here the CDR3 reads CASSPPLPGGIYEQYF. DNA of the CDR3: TGTGCCAGCAGCCCACCCCTCCCGGGAGGTATCTACGAGCAGTACTTC.

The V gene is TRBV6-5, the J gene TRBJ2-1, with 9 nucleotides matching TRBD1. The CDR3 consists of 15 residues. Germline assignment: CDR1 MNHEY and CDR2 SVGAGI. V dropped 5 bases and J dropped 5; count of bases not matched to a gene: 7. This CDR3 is CASSADRGKNNEQFF. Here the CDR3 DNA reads TGTGCCAGCAGTGCGGACAGGGGCAAAAACAATGAGCAGTTCTTC.

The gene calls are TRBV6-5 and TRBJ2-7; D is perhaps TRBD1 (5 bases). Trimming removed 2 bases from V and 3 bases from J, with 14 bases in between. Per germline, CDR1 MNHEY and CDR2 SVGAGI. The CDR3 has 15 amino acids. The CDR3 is CASSYMAGPNYEQYF. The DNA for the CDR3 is TGTGCCAGCAGTTACATGGCAGGGCCTAACTACGAGCAGTACTTC.

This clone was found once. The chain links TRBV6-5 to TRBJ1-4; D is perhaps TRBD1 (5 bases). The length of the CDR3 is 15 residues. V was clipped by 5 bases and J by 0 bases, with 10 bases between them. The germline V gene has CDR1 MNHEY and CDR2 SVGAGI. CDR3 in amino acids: CASSLRGATNEKLFF. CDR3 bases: TGTGCCAGCAGTCTGCGGGGGGCAACTAATGAAAAACTGTTTTTT.

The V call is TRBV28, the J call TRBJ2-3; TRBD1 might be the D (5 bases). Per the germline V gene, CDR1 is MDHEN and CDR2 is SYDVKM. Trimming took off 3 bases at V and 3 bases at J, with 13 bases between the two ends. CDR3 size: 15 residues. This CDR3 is CASSFWGKGTDTQYF. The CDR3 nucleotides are TGTGCCAGCAGTTTCTGGGGCAAGGGGACAGATACGCAGTATTTT.

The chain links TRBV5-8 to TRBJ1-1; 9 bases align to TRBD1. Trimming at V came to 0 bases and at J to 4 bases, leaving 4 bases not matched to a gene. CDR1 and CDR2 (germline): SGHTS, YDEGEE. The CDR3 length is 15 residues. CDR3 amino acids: CASSLDTGQGTEAFF. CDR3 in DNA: TGTGCCAGCAGCTTGGATACGGGACAGGGCACTGAAGCTTTCTTT.

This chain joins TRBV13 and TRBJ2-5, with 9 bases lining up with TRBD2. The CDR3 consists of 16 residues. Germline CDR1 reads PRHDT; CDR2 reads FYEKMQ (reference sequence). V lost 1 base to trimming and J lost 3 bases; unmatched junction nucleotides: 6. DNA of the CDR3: TGTGCCAGCAGCTTAGTGGTAGCGGGAGTAGAAGAGACCCAGTACTTC. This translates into CASSLVVAGVEETQYF.

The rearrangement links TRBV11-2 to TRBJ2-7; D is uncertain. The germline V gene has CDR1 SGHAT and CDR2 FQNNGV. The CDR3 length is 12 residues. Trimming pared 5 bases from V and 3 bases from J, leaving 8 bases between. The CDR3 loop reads CASSPHDYEQYF. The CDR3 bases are TGTGCCAGCAGCCCACATGACTACGAGCAGTACTTC.

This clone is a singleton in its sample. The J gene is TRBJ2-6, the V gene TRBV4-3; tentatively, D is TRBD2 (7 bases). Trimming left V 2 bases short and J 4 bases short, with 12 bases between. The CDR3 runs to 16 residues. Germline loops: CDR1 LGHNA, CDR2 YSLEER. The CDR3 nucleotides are TGCGCCAGCAGCCAAAGTCCGGGGGGCGGGGCCAACGTCCTGACTTTC. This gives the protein CASSQSPGGGANVLTF.

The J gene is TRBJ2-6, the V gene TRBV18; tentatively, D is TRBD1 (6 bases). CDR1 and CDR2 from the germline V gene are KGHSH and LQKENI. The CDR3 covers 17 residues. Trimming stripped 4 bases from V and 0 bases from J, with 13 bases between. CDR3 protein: CASSLGQPSSGANVLTF. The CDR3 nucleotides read TGTGCCAGCTCACTAGGACAGCCCTCCTCTGGGGCCAACGTCCTGACTTTC.

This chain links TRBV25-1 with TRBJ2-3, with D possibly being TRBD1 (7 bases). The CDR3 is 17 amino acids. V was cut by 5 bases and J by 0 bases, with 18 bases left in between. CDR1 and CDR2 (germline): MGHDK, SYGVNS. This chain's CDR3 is CASSPGTGTASTDTQYF. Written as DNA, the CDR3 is TGTGCCAGCAGTCCCGGGACTGGGACAGCTAGCACAGATACGCAGTATTTT.

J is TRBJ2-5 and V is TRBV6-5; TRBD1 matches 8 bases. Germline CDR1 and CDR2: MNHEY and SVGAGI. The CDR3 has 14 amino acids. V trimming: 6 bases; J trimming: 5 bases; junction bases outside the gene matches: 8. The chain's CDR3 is CASRGQGFRETQYF. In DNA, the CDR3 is TGTGCCAGCAGAGGACAGGGCTTTAGGGAGACCCAGTACTTC.

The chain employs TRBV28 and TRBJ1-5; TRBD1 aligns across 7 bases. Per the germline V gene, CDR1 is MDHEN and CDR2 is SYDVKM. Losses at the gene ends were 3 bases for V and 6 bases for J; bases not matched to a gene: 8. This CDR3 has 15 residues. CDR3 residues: CASSFLDRDSQPQHF. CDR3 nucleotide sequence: TGTGCCAGCAGTTTCCTCGACAGGGATAGTCAGCCCCAGCATTTT.

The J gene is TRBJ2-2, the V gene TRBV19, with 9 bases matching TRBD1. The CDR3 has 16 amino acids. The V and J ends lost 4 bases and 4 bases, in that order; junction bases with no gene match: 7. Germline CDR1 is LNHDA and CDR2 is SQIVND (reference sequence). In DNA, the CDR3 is TGTGCCAGTAGTACCGGGACAGGGACCATCACCGGGGAGCTGTTTTTT. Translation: CASSTGTGTITGELFF.

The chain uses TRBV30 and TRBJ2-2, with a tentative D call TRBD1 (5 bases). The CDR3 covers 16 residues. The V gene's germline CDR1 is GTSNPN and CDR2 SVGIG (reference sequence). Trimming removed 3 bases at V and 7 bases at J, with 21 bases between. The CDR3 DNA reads TGTGCCTGGAGGCCCTACCGGGCAGGGTTGGGCGGGGAGCTGTTTTTT. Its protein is CAWRPYRAGLGGELFF.

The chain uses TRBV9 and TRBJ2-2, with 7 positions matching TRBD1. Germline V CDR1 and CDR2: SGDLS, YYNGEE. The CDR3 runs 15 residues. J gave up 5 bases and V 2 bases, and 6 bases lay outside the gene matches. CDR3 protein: CASSVRQGGTGELFF. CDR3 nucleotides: TGTGCCAGCAGCGTCCGACAGGGTGGGACCGGGGAGCTGTTTTTT.

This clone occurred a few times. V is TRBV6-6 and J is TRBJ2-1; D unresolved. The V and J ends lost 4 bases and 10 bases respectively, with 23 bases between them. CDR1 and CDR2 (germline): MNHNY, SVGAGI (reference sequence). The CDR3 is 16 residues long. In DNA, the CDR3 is TGTGCCAGCAGTTCCCAGAGCGTCGCTTTACGAGGCGAGCAGTTCTTC. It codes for CASSSQSVALRGEQFF.

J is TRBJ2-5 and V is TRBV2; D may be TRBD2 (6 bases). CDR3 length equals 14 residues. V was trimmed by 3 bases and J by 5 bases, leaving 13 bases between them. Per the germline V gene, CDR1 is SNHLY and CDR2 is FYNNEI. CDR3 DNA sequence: TGTGCCAGCAGTGATCGGGGGAGAGCTGAGACCCAGTACTTC. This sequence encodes CASSDRGRAETQYF. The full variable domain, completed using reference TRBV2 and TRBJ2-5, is EPEVTQTPSHQVTQMGQEVILRCVPISNHLYFYWYRQILGQKVEFLVSFYNNEISEKSEIFDDQFSVERPDGSNFTLKIRSTKLEDSAMYFCASSDRGRAETQYFGPGTRLLVL.

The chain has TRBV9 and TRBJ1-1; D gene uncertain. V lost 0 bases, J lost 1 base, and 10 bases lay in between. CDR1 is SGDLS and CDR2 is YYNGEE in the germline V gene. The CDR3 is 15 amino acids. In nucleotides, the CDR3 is TGTGCCAGCAGCGTAGACGGGGATTCGAACACTGAAGCTTTCTTT. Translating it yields CASSVDGDSNTEAFF.

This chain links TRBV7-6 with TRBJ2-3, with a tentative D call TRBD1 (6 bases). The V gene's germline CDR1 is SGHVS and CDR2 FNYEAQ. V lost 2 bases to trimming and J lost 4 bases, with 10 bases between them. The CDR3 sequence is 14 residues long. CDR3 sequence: CASSLSAGADTQYF. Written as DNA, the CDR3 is TGTGCCAGCAGCTTATCGGCAGGGGCAGATACGCAGTATTTT.

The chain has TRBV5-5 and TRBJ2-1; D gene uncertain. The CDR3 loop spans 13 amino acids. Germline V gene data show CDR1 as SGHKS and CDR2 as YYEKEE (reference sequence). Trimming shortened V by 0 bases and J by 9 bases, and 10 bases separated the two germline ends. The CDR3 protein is CASSLAGAVEQFF. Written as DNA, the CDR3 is TGTGCCAGCAGCTTGGCCGGAGCTGTTGAGCAGTTCTTC.

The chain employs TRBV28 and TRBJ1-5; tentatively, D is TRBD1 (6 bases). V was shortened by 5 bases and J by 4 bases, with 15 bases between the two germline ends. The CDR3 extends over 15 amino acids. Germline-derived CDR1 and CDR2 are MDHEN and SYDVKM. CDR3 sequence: CASSTQGLGNQPQHF. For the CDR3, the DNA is TGTGCCAGCAGTACACAGGGCCTGGGTAATCAGCCCCAGCATTTT.

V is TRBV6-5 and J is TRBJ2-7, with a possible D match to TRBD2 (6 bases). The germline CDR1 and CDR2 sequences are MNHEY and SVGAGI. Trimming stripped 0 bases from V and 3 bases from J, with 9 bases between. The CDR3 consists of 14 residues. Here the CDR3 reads CASSYSSSDYEQYF. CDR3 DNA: TGTGCCAGCAGTTACTCCTCTAGCGACTACGAGCAGTACTTC.

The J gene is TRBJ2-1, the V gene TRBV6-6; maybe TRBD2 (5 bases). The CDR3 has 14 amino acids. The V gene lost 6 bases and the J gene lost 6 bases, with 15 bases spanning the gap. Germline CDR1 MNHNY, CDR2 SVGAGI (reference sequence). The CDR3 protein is CASSGIGSANEQFF. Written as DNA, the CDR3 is TGTGCCAGCAGCGGCATAGGGAGTGCCAATGAGCAGTTCTTC.

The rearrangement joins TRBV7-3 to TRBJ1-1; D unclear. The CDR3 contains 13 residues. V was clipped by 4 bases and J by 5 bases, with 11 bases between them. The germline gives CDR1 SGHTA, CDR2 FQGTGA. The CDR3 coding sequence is TGTGCCAGCAGCTCCAGCCCGGGGACTGAAGCTTTCTTT. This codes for CASSSSPGTEAFF.

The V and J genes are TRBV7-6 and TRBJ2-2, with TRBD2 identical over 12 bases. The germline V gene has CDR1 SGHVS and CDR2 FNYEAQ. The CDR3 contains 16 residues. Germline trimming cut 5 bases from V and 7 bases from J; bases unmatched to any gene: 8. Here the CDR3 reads CASSRTSGTIGGELFF. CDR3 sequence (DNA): TGTGCCAGCAGCCGGACTAGCGGGACGATCGGCGGGGAGCTGTTTTTT.

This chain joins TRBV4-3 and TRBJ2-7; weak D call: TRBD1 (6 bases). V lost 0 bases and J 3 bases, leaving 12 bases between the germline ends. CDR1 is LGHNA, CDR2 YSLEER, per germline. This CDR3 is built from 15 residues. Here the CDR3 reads CASSQDADRDYEQYF. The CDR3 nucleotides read TGCGCCAGCAGCCAAGATGCGGACAGAGACTACGAGCAGTACTTC.